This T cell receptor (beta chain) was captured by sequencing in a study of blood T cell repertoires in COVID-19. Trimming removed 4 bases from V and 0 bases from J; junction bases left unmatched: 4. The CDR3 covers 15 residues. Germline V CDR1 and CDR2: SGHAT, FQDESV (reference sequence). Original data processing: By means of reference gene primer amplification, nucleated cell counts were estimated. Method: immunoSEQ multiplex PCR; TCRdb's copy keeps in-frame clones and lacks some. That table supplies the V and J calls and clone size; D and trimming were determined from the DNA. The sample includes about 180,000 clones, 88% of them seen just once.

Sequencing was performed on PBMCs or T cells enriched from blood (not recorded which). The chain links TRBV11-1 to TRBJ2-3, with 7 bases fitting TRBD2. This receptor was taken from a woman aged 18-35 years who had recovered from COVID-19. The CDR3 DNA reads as TGTGCCAGCAGCTCTTTGCGGGGGAGCACAGATACGCAGTATTTT. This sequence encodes CASSSLRGSTDTQYF.